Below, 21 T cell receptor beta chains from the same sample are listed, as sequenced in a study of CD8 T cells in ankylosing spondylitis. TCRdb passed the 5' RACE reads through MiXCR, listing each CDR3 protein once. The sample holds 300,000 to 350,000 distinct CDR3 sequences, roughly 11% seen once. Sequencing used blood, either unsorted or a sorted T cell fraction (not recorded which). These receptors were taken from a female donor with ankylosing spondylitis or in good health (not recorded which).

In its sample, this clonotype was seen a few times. CDR3 bases: TGCAGCGGCGCGGACAGAGCTCTCTATGGCTACACCTTC. It specifies CSGADRALYGYTF. The V and J genes are TRBV29-1 and TRBJ1-2, with D perhaps matching TRBD1 (6 bases). The V end lost 7 bases, the J end lost 4 bases, and 16 bases lay between the germline ends. CDR1 is SQVTM and CDR2 is ANQGSEA in the germline V gene. The CDR3 has 13 residues.

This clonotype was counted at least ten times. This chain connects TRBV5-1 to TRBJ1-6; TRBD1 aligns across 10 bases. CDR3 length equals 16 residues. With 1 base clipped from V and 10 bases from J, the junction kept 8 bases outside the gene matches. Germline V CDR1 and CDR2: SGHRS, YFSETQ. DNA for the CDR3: TGCGCCAGCAGCTTGCCTCGGACAGGGGGAAGATCACCCCTCCACTTT. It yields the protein CASSLPRTGGRSPLHF.

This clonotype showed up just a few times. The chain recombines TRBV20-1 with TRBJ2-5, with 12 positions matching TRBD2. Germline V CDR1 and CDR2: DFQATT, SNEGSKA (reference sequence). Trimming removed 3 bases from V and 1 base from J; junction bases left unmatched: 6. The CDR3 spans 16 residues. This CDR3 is CSARWTSGATQETQYF. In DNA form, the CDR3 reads TGCAGTGCTAGGTGGACTAGCGGGGCCACCCAAGAGACCCAGTACTTC.

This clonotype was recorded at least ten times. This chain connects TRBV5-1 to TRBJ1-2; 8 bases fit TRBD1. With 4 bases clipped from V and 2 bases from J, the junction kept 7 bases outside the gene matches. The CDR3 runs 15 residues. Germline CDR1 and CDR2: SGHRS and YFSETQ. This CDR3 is CASSLRTGTNYGYTF. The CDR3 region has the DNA TGCGCCAGCAGCCTCCGGACAGGGACGAACTATGGCTACACCTTC.

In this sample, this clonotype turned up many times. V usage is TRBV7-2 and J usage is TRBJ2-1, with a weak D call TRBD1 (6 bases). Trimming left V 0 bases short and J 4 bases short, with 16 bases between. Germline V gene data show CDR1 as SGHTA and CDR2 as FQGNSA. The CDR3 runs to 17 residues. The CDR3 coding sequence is TGTGCCAGCAGCTTAGCAGGCCGGGAAGACAGGTACAATGAGCAGTTCTTC. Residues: CASSLAGREDRYNEQFF.

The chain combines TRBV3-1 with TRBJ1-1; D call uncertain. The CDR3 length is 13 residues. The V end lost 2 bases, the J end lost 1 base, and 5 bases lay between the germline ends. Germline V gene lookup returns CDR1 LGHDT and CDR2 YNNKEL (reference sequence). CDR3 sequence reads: CASSQRENTEAFF. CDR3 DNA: TGTGCCAGCAGCCAACGAGAGAACACTGAAGCTTTCTTT.

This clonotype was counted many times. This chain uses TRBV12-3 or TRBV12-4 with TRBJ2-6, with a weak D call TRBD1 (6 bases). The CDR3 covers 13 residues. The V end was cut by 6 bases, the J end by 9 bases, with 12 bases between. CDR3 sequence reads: CASSNREGNVLTF. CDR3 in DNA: TGTGCCAGCAGCAACAGGGAAGGCAACGTCCTGACTTTC.

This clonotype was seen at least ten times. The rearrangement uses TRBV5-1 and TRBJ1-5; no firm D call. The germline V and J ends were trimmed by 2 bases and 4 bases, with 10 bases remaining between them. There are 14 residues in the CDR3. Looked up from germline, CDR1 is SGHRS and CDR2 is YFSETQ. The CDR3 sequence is CASSFDGANQPQHF. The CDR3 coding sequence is TGCGCCAGCAGCTTTGACGGCGCAAATCAGCCCCAGCATTTT.

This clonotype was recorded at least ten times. The CDR3 loop is CASSLHGGQETQYF. In DNA, the CDR3 is TGTGCCAGCAGCCTTCATGGGGGTCAAGAGACCCAGTACTTC. The chain has TRBV12-3 or TRBV12-4 and TRBJ2-5, with D tentatively TRBD1 or TRBD2 (5 bases each). The CDR3 is made up of 14 amino acids. Trimming left V 6 bases short and J 2 bases short, with 13 bases between.

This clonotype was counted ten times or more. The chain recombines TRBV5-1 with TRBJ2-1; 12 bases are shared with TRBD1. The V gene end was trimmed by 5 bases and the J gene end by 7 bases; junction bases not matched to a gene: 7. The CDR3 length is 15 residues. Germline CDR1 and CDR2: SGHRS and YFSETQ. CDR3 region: CASSRDRGLLNEQFF. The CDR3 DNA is TGCGCCAGCAGTCGGGACAGGGGGCTATTAAATGAGCAGTTCTTC.

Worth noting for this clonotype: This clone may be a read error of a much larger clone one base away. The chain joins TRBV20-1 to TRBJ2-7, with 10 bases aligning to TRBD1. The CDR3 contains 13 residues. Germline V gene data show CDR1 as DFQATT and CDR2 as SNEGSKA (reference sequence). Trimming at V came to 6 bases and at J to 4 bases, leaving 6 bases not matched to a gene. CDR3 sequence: CSAKTGGGYEQYF. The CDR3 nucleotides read TGCAGTGCCAAGACAGGGGGCGGTTACGAGCAGTACTTC.

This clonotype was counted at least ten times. The CDR3 region is CATQVLRNTEAFF. The CDR3 nucleotides read TGCGCCACTCAGGTGCTTAGGAACACTGAAGCTTTCTTT. The chain combines TRBV10-2 with TRBJ1-1; D is ambiguous. Per the germline V gene, CDR1 is WSHSY and CDR2 is SAAADI. There are 13 residues in the CDR3. The V end was cut by 10 bases, the J end by 1 base, with 13 bases between.

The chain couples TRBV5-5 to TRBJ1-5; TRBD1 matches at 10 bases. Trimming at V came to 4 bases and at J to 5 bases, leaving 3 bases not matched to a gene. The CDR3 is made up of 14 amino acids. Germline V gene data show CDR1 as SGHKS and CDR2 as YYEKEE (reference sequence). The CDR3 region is CASSEGQGDQPQHF. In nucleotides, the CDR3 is TGTGCCAGCAGCGAAGGACAGGGGGATCAGCCCCAGCATTTT.

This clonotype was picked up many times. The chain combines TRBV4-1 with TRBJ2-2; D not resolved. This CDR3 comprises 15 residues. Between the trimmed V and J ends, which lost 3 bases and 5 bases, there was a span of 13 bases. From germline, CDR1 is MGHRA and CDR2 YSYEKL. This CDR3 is CASSQDPSLTGELFF. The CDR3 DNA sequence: TGCGCCAGCAGCCAGGATCCCTCACTGACCGGGGAGCTGTTTTTT.

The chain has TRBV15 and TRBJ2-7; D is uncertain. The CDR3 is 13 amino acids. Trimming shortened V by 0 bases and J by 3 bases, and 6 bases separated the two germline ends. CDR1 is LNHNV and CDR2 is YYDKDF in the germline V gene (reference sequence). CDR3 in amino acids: CATSRDSIYEQYF. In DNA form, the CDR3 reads TGTGCCACCAGCAGAGACAGTATCTACGAGCAGTACTTC.

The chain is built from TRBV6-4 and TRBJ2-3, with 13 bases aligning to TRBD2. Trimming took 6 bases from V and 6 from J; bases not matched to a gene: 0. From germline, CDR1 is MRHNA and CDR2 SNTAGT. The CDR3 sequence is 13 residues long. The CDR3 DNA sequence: TGTGCCAGCAGACTAGCGGGAGGGGATACGCAGTATTTT. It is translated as CASRLAGGDTQYF.

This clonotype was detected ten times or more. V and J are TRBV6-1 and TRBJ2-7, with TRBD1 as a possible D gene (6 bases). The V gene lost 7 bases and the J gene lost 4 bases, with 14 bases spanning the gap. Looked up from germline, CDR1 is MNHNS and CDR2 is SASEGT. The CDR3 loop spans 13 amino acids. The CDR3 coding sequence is TGTGCCAGCACTAGGGGGTGGGAGTACGAGCAGTACTTC. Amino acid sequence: CASTRGWEYEQYF.

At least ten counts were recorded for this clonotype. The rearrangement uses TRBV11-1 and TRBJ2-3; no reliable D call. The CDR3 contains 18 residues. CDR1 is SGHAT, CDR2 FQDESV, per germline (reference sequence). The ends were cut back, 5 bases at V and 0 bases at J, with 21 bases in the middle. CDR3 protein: CASSPLHTVDPSTDTQYF. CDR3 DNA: TGTGCCAGCAGCCCATTGCACACAGTCGACCCTAGCACAGATACGCAGTATTTT.

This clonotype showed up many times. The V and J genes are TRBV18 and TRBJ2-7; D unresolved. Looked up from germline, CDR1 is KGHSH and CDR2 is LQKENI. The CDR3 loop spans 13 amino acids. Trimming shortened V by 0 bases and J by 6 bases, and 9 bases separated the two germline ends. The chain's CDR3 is CASSPPGTGEQYF. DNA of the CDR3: TGTGCCAGCTCACCACCGGGTACGGGCGAGCAGTACTTC.

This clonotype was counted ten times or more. The CDR3 is CASSARGPTEAFF. The CDR3 DNA reads as TGTGCCAGCTCGGCCCGGGGGCCCACTGAAGCTTTCTTT. The rearrangement links TRBV27 to TRBJ1-1, with a tentative D call TRBD1 (6 bases). The germline CDR1 and CDR2 sequences are MNHEY and SMNVEV (reference sequence). The CDR3 sequence is 13 residues long. V lost 8 bases to trimming and J lost 4 bases, with 14 bases between them.

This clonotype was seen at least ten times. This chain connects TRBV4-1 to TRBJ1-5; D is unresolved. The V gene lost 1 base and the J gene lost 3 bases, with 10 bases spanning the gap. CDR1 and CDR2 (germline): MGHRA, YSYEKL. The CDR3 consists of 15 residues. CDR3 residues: CASSQVGGINQPQHF. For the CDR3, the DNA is TGCGCCAGCAGCCAAGTGGGCGGAATCAATCAGCCCCAGCATTTT.